This is a list of T cell receptor beta chains from one sample in a study of shared clonotypes between healthy human individuals. TCRdb keeps only in-frame clones here, not all; method: immunoSEQ multiplex PCR. Among about 2.5 million clones, roughly 90% were seen once, and the ten largest hold roughly 0.34%. What was sequenced was naive CD4+ T cells from PBMCs. These receptors were obtained from a man younger than 30 in good health. Some clones in this sample may be carry-over from other donors' samples. The CDR3 runs from the conserved cysteine through the conserved F or W. Each record gives: J gene, D gene, V gene, CDR3 length, clone size, CDR3 DNA, CDR3 protein. D genes are given only for firm matches. Some rows mark clone size as missing; the rest say once, few, many or name a class of expanded clone.

TRBJ2-3	-	TRBV7-3	14	-	TGTGCCAGCAGCTTAGAGCGGTTCACAGATACGCAGTATTTT	CASSLERFTDTQYF
TRBJ2-7	TRBD2	TRBV18	15	-	TGTGCCAGCTCACTGACTAGCGGGAGTAACGACGAGCAGTACTTC	CASSLTSGSNDEQYF
TRBJ1-1	-	TRBV11-1	12	-	TGTGCCAGCAGGGGATCGGGCACTGAAGCTTTCTTT	CASRGSGTEAFF
TRBJ1-1	-	TRBV25-1	15	few	TGTGCCAGTAGTGATACCAAAGGGGGGGACACTGAAGCTTTCTTT	CASSDTKGGDTEAFF
TRBJ2-3	-	TRBV7-9	14	once	TGTGCCAGCAGAGGGATGCTGAGCACAGATACGCAGTATTTT	CASRGMLSTDTQYF
TRBJ2-7	-	TRBV5-1	13	-	TGCGCCAGCAGCCCGGGACTGGCAGGCGAGCAGTACTTC	CASSPGLAGEQYF
TRBJ2-7	-	TRBV7-2	12	-	TGTGCCAGCAGCTTAAACAGGAGAAAGCAGTACTTC	CASSLNRRKQYF
TRBJ2-3	TRBD2	TRBV11-3	15	-	TGTGCCAGCAGCTTTAGCGGGAGGAGCCCAGATACGCAGTATTTT	CASSFSGRSPDTQYF
TRBJ2-1	TRBD2	TRBV30	15	-	TGTGCCTTGTATCTAGCGGAGAGCTCCTACAATGAGCAGTTCTTC	CALYLAESSYNEQFF
TRBJ1-5	-	TRBV28	14	-	TGTGCCAGCAGTTTATCGGTCGTGAAACAGCCCCAGCATTTT	CASSLSVVKQPQHF
TRBJ1-2	-	TRBV7-2	12	-	TGTGCCAGCAGCTTAGTCGGTTCGAGATACACCTTC	CASSLVGSRYTF
TRBJ1-1	-	TRBV15	14	-	TGTGCCACCAGCATGGGGGGGAGGCCAACTGAAGCTTTCTTT	CATSMGGRPTEAFF
TRBJ1-2	-	TRBV2	12	-	TGTGCCAGCAGTGACCAGGGGAATGGCTACACCTTC	CASSDQGNGYTF
TRBJ1-2	-	TRBV28	11	few	TGTGCCAGCAGCAGGACCTATGGCTACACCTTC	CASSRTYGYTF
TRBJ2-5	-	TRBV11-3	12	-	TGTGCCAGCAGCTTAGATGGGGGGACCCAGTACTTC	CASSLDGGTQYF
TRBJ1-1	-	TRBV28	14	-	TGTGCCAGCAGTTTACCCCAGCTTAACACTGAAGCTTTCTTT	CASSLPQLNTEAFF
TRBJ1-4	-	TRBV5-5	13	-	TGTGCCAGCAGCTTGCAGGCTGGGGAAAAACTGTTTTTT	CASSLQAGEKLFF
TRBJ1-2	TRBD1	TRBV6-5	14	-	TGTGCCAGCAGCCAAGGGACAGGGGGCTATGGCTACACCTTC	CASSQGTGGYGYTF
TRBJ1-4	-	TRBV27	15	-	TGTGCCAGTCAAAGGGGCGGGCCGCCGAATGAAAAACTGTTTTTT	CASQRGGPPNEKLFF
TRBJ1-2	-	TRBV2	11	-	TGTGCCAGCAGTGGCGGTCAAGGCTACACCTTC	CASSGGQGYTF
TRBJ2-7	-	TRBV7-2	11	-	TGTGCCAGCAGCCCCCACAACGAGCAGTACTTC	CASSPHNEQYF
TRBJ1-4	-	TRBV28	16	once	TGTGCCAGCAAGGTAGGGGGTGCTGCAACTAATGAAAAACTGTTTTTT	CASKVGGAATNEKLFF
TRBJ2-1	TRBD2	TRBV6-5	15	-	TGTGCCAGCAGTTCACTAGCGGGAGACTACAATGAGCAGTTCTTC	CASSSLAGDYNEQFF
TRBJ2-7	-	TRBV5-1	13	-	TGCGCCAGCAGCTTGCGTACGGTCGGCGAGCAGTACTTC	CASSLRTVGEQYF
TRBJ2-7	-	TRBV7-3	15	-	TGTGCCAGCAGCCCCGCGCCGTCGGGTACCTACGAGCAGTACTTC	CASSPAPSGTYEQYF
TRBJ1-4	-	TRBV28	14	-	TGTGCCAGCAGTTCGGGACCTCCGCGTGAAAAACTGTTTTTT	CASSSGPPREKLFF
TRBJ1-2	TRBD1	TRBV19	15	-	TGTGCCAGTACTATAATACAGGGGTTCGGCTATGGCTACACCTTC	CASTIIQGFGYGYTF
TRBJ1-5	-	TRBV10-1	19	once	TGCGCCAGCCTCCTCTTGATCCAAATAGGAGAGCGTGGCAATCAGCCCCAGCATTTT	CASLLLIQIGERGNQPQHF
TRBJ1-4	-	TRBV7-9	16	-	TGTGCCAGCAGCCCCCTACTTTGGGGACAAAATGAAAAACTGTTTTTT	CASSPLLWGQNEKLFF
TRBJ2-7	TRBD2	TRBV7-2	19	-	TGTGCCAGCAGCCTTAGGGCAGGGCGGCCCAGCGGGAGGCGTCACGAGCAGTACTTC	CASSLRAGRPSGRRHEQYF
TRBJ1-4	-	TRBV7-9	13	-	TGTGCCAGCAGCTTGGGACAATGGGAGAAACTGTTTTTT	CASSLGQWEKLFF
TRBJ2-5	-	TRBV5-6	14	few	TGTGCCAGCAGCCGCGACAGAGGAGAAGAGACCCAGTACTTC	CASSRDRGEETQYF
TRBJ1-4	-	TRBV5-1	15	-	TGCGCCAGCAGCTTGGAGAGGGGAATCGGTGAAAAACTGTTTTTT	CASSLERGIGEKLFF
TRBJ2-2	-	TRBV7-3	14	-	TGTGCCAGCAGCTCACAGGGAGGAACCGGGGAGCTGTTTTTT	CASSSQGGTGELFF
TRBJ2-7	TRBD1	TRBV11-2	15	-	TGTGCCAGCAGCCGTACCGGGACAGGCTCCTACGAGCAGTACTTC	CASSRTGTGSYEQYF
TRBJ2-4	-	TRBV28	13	once	TGTGCCAGCAGGCCTCCGGGGGCCTTTGTTCAGTACTTC	CASRPPGAFVQYF
TRBJ1-1	-	TRBV14	16	-	TGTGCCAGCAGCCAATTCGGGTGGGGGAAGAACACTGAAGCTTTCTTT	CASSQFGWGKNTEAFF
TRBJ2-7	TRBD2	TRBV23-1	12	-	TGCGCCAGGCTGACTAGCGGGAGGGCCCAGTACTTC	CARLTSGRAQYF
TRBJ2-7	-	TRBV6-6	14	-	TGTGCCAGCAGTTATCAGGGAAGTACCTACGAGCAGTACTTC	CASSYQGSTYEQYF
TRBJ2-7	TRBD1	TRBV5-1	15	-	TGCGCCAGCAGCGCCACAGGGGTGGGGATACACGAGCAGTACTTC	CASSATGVGIHEQYF
TRBJ2-3	-	TRBV5-6	13	once	TGTGCCAGCAGGACAGAGGGCACAGATACGCAGTATTTT	CASRTEGTDTQYF
TRBJ2-1	TRBD2	TRBV19	16	-	TGTGCCAGTAGTGGACTAGGGACTAGCGGGAGAAATGAGCAGTTCTTC	CASSGLGTSGRNEQFF
TRBJ1-2	-	TRBV7-9	13	-	TGTGCCAGCAGCCCCGGACGGGCGTACGGCTACACCTTC	CASSPGRAYGYTF
TRBJ1-1	-	TRBV9	14	-	TGTGCCAGCAGCGTCCGCCCCCAGGTCAGTGAAGCTTTCTTT	CASSVRPQVSEAFF
TRBJ1-3	-	TRBV30	14	-	TGTGCCTGGAGTGTTAAGGGGACTGGAAACACCATATATTTT	CAWSVKGTGNTIYF
TRBJ2-2	TRBD2	TRBV4-1	18	-	TGCGCCAGCAACCCCGGGGTAGCGGGAGGGGGTTTAACCGGGGAGCTGTTTTTT	CASNPGVAGGGLTGELFF
TRBJ1-4	-	TRBV4-1	15	-	TGCGCCAGCAGCCAAGATAAATCTAGGCATGAAAAACTGTTTTTT	CASSQDKSRHEKLFF
TRBJ1-2	-	TRBV6-5	15	-	TGTGCCAGCAGGACTGGGGGGGTCACTAACTATGGCTACACCTTC	CASRTGGVTNYGYTF
TRBJ2-3	-	TRBV5-1	13	-	TGCGCCAGCAGCTTTCCAGGGGAAGATACGCAGTATTTT	CASSFPGEDTQYF
TRBJ2-5	-	TRBV28	13	-	TGTGCCAGCAGTTTATTGGACAGTCAGACCCAGTACTTC	CASSLLDSQTQYF
TRBJ2-1	TRBD2	TRBV25-1	16	-	TGTGCCAGCAGTGAAGCTAGCGGGAGGGCCTTTAATGAGCAGTTCTTC	CASSEASGRAFNEQFF
TRBJ2-3	TRBD1	TRBV7-2	16	-	TGTGCCAGCAGCTCGTTGACGGACAGGGTTACAGATACGCAGTATTTT	CASSSLTDRVTDTQYF
TRBJ2-6	-	TRBV18	17	-	TGTGCCAGCTCACCGACGGGGCAGGGAGCGGGGGCCAACGTCCTGACTTTC	CASSPTGQGAGANVLTF
TRBJ2-1	TRBD1	TRBV7-9	15	-	TGTGCCAGCAGCTTAGGGGACAGGTCTAGCAATGAGCAGTTCTTC	CASSLGDRSSNEQFF
TRBJ1-4	TRBD1	TRBV28	15	-	TGTGCCAGCAGTCCTACAGGGGCAACTAATGAAAAACTGTTTTTT	CASSPTGATNEKLFF
TRBJ1-3	-	TRBV28	19	-	TGTGCCAGCAGTTTCCTTATAGGGGCCTCATGGGGGCTAGGAAACACCATATATTTT	CASSFLIGASWGLGNTIYF
TRBJ2-7	-	TRBV2	15	-	TGTGCCAGCAGTAGTAAGACCCCTGCGAGGGGCGAGCAGTACTTC	CASSSKTPARGEQYF
TRBJ1-4	TRBD1	TRBV29-1	13	-	TGCAGCGTGGCCGGGACAGGGGAAGAAAAACTGTTTTTT	CSVAGTGEEKLFF
TRBJ1-1	-	TRBV28	15	-	TGTGCCAGCAGTTGGTCCACAGGGATTATGGCTGAAGCTTTCTTT	CASSWSTGIMAEAFF
TRBJ2-1	TRBD2	TRBV23-1	19	-	TGCGCCAGCAGTAAAAGGGTGCGAAAACTAGCGGACTCCTACAATGAGCAGTTCTTC	CASSKRVRKLADSYNEQFF